This TCR beta chain came from a study of cytomegalovirus exposure and HLA in healthy donors. For this clone: The antigen is unknown.

General study results and limits: V segments that were indistinguishable, TRBV6-2 and TRBV6-3 among them, were omitted from analysis. Per a later analysis, fewer than 20,000 TCR beta sequences showed association with HLA alleles at 0.05 false discovery rate.

PCR employed 60 Vbeta and 13 Jbeta primers. Method: immunoSEQ multiplex PCR; TCRdb's copy keeps in-frame clones and lacks some. The sample has over 85,000 clones, 79% seen once. From germline, CDR1 is SGHRS and CDR2 YFSETQ. This CDR3 contains 17 residues. Germline trimming cut 3 bases from V and 0 bases from J; bases unmatched to any gene: 7. V and J are TRBV5-1 and TRBJ2-3; 10 bases fit TRBD1. This sequence was found in a middle-aged woman in good health and CMV-seronegative. Sample: PBMCs. The CDR3 spells CASSWRGQGTSTDTQYF. The CDR3 coding sequence is TGCGCCAGCAGCTGGCGGGGACAGGGGACTAGCACAGATACGCAGTATTTT.